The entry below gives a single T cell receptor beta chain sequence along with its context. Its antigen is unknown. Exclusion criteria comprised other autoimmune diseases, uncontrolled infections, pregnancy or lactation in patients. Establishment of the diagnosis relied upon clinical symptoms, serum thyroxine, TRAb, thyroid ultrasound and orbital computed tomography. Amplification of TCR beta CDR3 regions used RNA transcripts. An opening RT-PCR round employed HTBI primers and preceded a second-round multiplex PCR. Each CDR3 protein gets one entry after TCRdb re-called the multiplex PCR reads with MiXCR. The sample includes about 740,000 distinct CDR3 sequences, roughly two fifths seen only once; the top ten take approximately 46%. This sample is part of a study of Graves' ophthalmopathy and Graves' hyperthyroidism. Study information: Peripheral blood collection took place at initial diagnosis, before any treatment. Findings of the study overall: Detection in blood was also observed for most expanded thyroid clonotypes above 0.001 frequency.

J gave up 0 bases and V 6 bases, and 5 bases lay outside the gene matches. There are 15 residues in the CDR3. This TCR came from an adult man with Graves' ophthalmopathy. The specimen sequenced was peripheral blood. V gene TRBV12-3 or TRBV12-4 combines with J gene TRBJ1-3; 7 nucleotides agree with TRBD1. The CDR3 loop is CASRRQGHSGNTIYF. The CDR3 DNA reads TGTGCCAGCAGACGACAGGGTCACTCTGGAAACACCATATATTTT.